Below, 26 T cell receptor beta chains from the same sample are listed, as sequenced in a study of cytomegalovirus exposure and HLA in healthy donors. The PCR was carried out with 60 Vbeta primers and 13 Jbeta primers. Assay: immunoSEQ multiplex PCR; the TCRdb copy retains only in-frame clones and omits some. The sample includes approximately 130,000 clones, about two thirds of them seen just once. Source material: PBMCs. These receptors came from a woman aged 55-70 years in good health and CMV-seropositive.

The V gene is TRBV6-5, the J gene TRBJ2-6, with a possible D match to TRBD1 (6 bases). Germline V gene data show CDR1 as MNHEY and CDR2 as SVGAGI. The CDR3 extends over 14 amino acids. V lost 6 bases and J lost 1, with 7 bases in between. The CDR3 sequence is CASRDRSGANVLTF. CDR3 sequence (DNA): TGTGCCAGCAGAGACAGGTCTGGGGCCAACGTCCTGACTTTC.

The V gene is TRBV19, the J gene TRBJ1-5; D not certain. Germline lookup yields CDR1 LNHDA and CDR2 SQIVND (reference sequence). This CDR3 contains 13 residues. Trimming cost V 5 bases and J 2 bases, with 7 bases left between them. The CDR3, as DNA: TGTGCCAGTAGTGACCGGGGCAATCAGCCCCAGCATTTT. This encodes CASSDRGNQPQHF.

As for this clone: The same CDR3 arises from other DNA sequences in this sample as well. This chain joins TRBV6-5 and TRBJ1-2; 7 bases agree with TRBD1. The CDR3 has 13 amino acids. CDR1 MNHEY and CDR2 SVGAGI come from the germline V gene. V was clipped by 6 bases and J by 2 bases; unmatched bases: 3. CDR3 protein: CASSQTGNYGYTF. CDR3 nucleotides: TGTGCCAGCAGCCAGACAGGGAACTATGGCTACACCTTC.

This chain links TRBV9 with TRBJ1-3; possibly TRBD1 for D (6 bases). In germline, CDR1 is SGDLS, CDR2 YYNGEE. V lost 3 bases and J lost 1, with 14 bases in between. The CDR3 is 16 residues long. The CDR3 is CASSARPQGSGNTIYF. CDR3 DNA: TGTGCCAGCAGCGCGAGGCCCCAGGGGTCTGGAAACACCATATATTTT. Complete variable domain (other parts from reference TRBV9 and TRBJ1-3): DSGVTQTPKHLITATGQRVTLRCSPRSGDLSVYWYQQSLDQGLQFLIQYYNGEERAKGNILERFSAQQFPDLHSELNLSSLELGDSALYFCASSARPQGSGNTIYFGEGSWLTVV.

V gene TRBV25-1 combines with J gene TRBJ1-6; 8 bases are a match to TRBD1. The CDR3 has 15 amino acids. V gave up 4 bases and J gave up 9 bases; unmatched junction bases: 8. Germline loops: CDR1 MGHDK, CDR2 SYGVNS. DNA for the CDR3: TGTGCCAGCAGTGGTCCGACAGGGGCCAGTTCACCCCTCCACTTT. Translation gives CASSGPTGASSPLHF.

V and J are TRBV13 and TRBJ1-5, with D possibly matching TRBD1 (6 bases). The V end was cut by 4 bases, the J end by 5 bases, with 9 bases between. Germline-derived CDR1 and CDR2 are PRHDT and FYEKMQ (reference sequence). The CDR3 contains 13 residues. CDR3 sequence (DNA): TGTGCCAGCAGCTCAGCAGGGGATCAGCCCCAGCATTTT. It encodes CASSSAGDQPQHF.

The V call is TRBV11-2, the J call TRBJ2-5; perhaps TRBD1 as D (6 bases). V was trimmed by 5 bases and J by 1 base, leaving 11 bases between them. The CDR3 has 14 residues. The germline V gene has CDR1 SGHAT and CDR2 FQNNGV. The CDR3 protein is CASSSEQGQETQYF. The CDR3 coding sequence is TGTGCCAGCAGCAGTGAACAGGGCCAAGAGACCCAGTACTTC. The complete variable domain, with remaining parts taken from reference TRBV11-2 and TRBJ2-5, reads EAGVAQSPRYKIIEKRQSVAFWCNPISGHATLYWYQQILGQGPKLLIQFQNNGVVDDSQLPKDRFSAERLKGVDSTLKIQPAKLEDSAVYLCASSSEQGQETQYFGPGTRLLVL.

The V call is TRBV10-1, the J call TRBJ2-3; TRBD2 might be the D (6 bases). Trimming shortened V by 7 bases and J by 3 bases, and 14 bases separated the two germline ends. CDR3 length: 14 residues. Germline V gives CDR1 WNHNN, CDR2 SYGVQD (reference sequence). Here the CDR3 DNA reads TGCGCCAGCACCTCGGGACTGGCAACAGATACGCAGTATTTT. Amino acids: CASTSGLATDTQYF.

CDR3 sequence: CASSLNGFSGSPLHF. CDR3 coding DNA: TGTGCCAGCAGCTTAAATGGATTCTCGGGTTCACCCCTCCACTTT. The chain employs TRBV7-9 and TRBJ1-6; D is unresolved. The CDR3 totals 15 residues. Trimming removed 2 bases at V and 9 bases at J, with 14 bases between. The germline V gene has CDR1 SEHNR and CDR2 FQNEAQ (reference sequence).

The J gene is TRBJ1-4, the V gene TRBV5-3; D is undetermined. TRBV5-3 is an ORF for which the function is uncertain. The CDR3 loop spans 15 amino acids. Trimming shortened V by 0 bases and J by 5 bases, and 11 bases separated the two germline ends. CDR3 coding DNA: TGTGCCAGAAGCTTGGGGCGAGGTACCAATGAAAAACTGTTTTTT. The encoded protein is CARSLGRGTNEKLFF.

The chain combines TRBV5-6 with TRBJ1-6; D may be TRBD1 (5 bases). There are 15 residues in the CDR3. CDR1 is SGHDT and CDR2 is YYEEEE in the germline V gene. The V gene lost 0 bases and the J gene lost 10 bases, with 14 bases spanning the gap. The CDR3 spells CASSLVWGNSSPLHF. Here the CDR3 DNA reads TGTGCCAGCAGCTTGGTATGGGGCAACTCCTCACCCCTCCACTTT.

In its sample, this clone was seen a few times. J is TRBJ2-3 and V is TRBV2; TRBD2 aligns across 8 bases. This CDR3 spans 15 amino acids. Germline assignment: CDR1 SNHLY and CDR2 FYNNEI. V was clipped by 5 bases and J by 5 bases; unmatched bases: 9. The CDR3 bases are TGTGCCAGCAGTTTACTAGCGGTAACGGGAGATACGCAGTATTTT. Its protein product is CASSLLAVTGDTQYF.

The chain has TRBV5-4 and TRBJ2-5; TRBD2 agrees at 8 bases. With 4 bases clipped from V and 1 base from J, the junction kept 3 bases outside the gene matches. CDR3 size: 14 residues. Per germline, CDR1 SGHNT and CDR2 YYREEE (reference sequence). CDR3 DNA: TGTGCCAGCAGCCCAACTAGCGGCCAAGAGACCCAGTACTTC. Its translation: CASSPTSGQETQYF.

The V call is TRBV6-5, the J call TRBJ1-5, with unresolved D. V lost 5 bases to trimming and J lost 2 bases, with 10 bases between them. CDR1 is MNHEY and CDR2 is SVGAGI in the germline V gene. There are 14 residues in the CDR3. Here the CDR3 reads CASSRAVGNQPQHF. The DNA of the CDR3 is TGTGCCAGCAGTCGAGCCGTCGGCAATCAGCCCCAGCATTTT.

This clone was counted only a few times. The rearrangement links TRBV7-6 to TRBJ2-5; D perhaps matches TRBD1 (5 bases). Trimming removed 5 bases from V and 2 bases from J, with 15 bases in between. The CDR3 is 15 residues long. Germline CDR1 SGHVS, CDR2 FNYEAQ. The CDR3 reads CASSPTLAGQETQYF. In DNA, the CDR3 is TGTGCCAGCAGCCCAACCCTGGCAGGGCAAGAGACCCAGTACTTC. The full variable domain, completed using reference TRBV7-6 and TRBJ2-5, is GAGVSQSPRYKVTKRGQDVALRCDPISGHVSLYWYRQALGQGPEFLTYFNYEAQQDKSGLPNDRFSAERPEGSISTLTIQRTEQRDSAMYRCASSPTLAGQETQYFGPGTRLLVL.

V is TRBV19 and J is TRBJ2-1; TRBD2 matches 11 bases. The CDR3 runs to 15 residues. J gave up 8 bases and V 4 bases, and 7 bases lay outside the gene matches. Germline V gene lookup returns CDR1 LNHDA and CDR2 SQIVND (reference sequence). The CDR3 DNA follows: TGTGCCAGTAGTAGGATAGCGGGGGGGCAGTATGAGCAGTTCTTC. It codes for CASSRIAGGQYEQFF.

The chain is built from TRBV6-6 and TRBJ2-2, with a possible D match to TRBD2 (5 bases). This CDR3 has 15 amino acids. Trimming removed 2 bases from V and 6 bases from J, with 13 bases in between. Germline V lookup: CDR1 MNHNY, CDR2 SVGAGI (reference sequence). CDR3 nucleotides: TGTGCCAGCAGTTACGGCGGGCTGGGAGCCGGGGAGCTGTTTTTT. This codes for CASSYGGLGAGELFF.

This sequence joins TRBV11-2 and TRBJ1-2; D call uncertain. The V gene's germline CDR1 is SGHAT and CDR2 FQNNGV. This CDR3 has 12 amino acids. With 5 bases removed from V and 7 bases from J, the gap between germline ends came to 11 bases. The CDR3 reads CASSPPGSGYTF. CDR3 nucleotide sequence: TGTGCCAGCAGCCCCCCCGGTTCTGGCTACACCTTC.

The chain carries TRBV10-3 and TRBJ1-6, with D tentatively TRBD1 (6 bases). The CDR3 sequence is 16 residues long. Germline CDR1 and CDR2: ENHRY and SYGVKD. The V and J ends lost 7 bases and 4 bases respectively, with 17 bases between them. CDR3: CAIKDGTISYNSPLHF. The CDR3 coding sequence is TGTGCCATCAAGGATGGGACAATTAGTTATAATTCACCCCTCCACTTT.

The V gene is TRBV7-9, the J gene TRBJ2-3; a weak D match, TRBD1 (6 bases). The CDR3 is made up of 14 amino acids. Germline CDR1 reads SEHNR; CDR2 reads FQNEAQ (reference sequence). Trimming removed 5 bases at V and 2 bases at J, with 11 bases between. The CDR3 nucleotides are TGTGCCAGCAGCCCGCGGACAGTCACAGATACGCAGTATTTT. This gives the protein CASSPRTVTDTQYF.

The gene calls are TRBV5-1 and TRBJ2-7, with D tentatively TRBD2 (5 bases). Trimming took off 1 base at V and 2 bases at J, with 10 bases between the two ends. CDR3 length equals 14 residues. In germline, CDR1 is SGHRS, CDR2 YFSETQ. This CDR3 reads CASSLSSGPYEQYF. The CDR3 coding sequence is TGCGCCAGCAGCTTGTCCAGCGGCCCCTACGAGCAGTACTTC.

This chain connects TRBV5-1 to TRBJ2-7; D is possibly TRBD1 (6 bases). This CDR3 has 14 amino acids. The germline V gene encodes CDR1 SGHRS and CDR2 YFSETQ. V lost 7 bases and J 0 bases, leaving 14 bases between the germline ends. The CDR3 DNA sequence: TGCGCCAGCTACCGGGACACAAGCTCCTACGAGCAGTACTTC. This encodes CASYRDTSSYEQYF.

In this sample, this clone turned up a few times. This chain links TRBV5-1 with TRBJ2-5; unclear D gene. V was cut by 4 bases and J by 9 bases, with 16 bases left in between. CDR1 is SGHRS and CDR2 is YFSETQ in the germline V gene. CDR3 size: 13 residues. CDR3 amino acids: CASSGTPEAAQYF. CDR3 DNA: TGCGCCAGCAGCGGTACACCCGAGGCGGCCCAGTACTTC.

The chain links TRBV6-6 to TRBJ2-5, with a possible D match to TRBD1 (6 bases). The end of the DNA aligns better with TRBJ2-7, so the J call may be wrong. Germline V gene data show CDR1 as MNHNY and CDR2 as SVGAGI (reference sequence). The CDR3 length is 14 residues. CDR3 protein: CASSSRTAPYEQYF. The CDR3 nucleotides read TGTGCCAGCAGCTCTCGGACAGCCCCCTACGAGCAGTACTTC.

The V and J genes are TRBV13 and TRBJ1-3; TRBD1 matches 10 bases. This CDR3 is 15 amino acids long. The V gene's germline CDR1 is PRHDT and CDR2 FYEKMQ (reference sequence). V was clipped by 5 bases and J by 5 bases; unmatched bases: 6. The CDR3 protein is CASSPPDRGRNTIYF. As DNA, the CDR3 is TGTGCCAGCAGCCCCCCGGACAGGGGGAGAAACACCATATATTTT.

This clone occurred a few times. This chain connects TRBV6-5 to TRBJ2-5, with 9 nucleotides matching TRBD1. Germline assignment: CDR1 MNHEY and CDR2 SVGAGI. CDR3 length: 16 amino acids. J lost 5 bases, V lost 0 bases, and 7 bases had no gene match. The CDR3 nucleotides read TGTGCCAGCAGTTACTCCGGACAGGGGCTCGGGGAGACCCAGTACTTC. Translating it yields CASSYSGQGLGETQYF.